One and the same sample provided the 29 T cell receptor beta chains below, sequenced in a study of patients and donors after allogeneic stem cell transplantation (TCRdb year 2020). Libraries were constructed by RT-PCR. TCRdb names NextSeq 550 as the instrument used. In TCRdb, the public reads were trimmed at Q25 with fastp and aligned with MiXCR, with productive beta chains retained. Each CDR3 protein appears once, grouped with its most common genes and DNA. A total of some 960,000 distinct CDR3 sequences appear in this sample, 15% to 20% of them only once. The top ten clonotypes cover 5% to 6.5% of the sample. The material sequenced was blood, either unsorted or a sorted T cell fraction (not recorded which). The receptors were sampled from a human donor who was either an allogeneic HSCT recipient or a stem cell or donor lymphocyte infusion donor (not recorded which). It is not recorded whose cells these are; they may come from a transplant donor.

In its sample, this clonotype was seen a few times. The chain uses TRBV29-1 and TRBJ2-1, with 8 bases matching TRBD1. The CDR3 consists of 9 residues. Germline V lookup: CDR1 SQVTM, CDR2 ANQGSEA. V shed 6 bases and J 15 bases; nucleotides not matched to a gene: 4. CDR3 amino acids: CSVDRGRFF. The CDR3 region has the DNA TGCAGCGTAGACAGGGGACGGTTCTTC.

The V and J genes are TRBV6-1 and TRBJ2-5; a possible D gene is TRBD2 (5 bases). The CDR3 is 15 residues long. The germline V gene has CDR1 MNHNS and CDR2 SASEGT. V shed 5 bases and J shed 4 bases, with 17 bases lying between them. CDR3 bases: TGTGCCAGCAGTCCCGCGGGCCTTAATCGAGAGACCCAGTACTTC. It translates to CASSPAGLNRETQYF.

This chain links TRBV27 with TRBJ2-1; no firm D call. The CDR3 consists of 16 residues. The germline V gene encodes CDR1 MNHEY and CDR2 SMNVEV (reference sequence). Trimming pared 3 bases from V and 10 bases from J, leaving 22 bases between. The CDR3 bases are TGTGCCAGCAGTTTTATGAAGGACGGACCTACGGGCGAGCAGTTCTTC. Translating gives CASSFMKDGPTGEQFF.

The chain combines TRBV12-3 or TRBV12-4 with TRBJ2-7; D is possibly TRBD1 (5 bases). With 1 base removed from V and 3 bases from J, the gap between germline ends came to 10 bases. This CDR3 has 14 amino acids. The CDR3 DNA follows: TGTGCCAGCAGTTTAGACCGCGACAGCTACGAGCAGTACTTC. Translated, it gives CASSLDRDSYEQYF.

The chain is built from TRBV3-1 and TRBJ2-1; 7 bases fit TRBD2. This CDR3 has 20 residues. The trim removed 0 bases at V and 0 bases at J, leaving 14 bases unmatched. The germline CDR1 and CDR2 sequences are LGHDT and YNNKEL (reference sequence). The CDR3 nucleotides are TGTGCCAGCAGCCAAGATTTATGGGGTAGCGGGCCCCGCTCCTACAATGAGCAGTTCTTC. Translation: CASSQDLWGSGPRSYNEQFF.

This chain joins TRBV5-6 and TRBJ2-1, with TRBD2 matching 10 bases. The germline V gene has CDR1 SGHDT and CDR2 YYEEEE. This CDR3 comprises 15 residues. V gave up 0 bases and J gave up 15 bases; unmatched junction bases: 12. CDR3 DNA: TGTGCCAGCAGCTTGGTAGGGCTAGCGGGAGAAAGTCTGTTCTTC. Translation: CASSLVGLAGESLFF.

The chain is built from TRBV12-3 or TRBV12-4 and TRBJ2-7; tentatively, D is TRBD2 (6 bases). This CDR3 has 15 amino acids. V was cut by 6 bases and J by 0 bases, with 15 bases left in between. The CDR3 spells CASRESGLSSYEQYF. The CDR3 DNA is TGTGCCAGCAGAGAAAGCGGGCTTAGCTCCTACGAGCAGTACTTC.

This clonotype was observed a few times. The CDR3 spells CASSLAGSSQPQHF. The CDR3 DNA reads TGTGCCAGCAGTTTGGCGGGGTCAAGTCAGCCCCAGCATTTT. The genes are TRBV12-3 or TRBV12-4 and TRBJ1-5; D uncertain. The ends were cut back, 3 bases at V and 6 bases at J, with 12 bases in the middle. The length of the CDR3 is 14 residues.

The chain combines TRBV12-3 or TRBV12-4 with TRBJ2-1, with D maybe TRBD2 (6 bases). Trimming cost V 3 bases and J 5 bases, with 11 bases left between them. This CDR3 contains 14 residues. CDR3 residues: CASSLGGNNNEQFF. CDR3 nucleotides: TGTGCCAGCAGTTTGGGCGGGAACAACAATGAGCAGTTCTTC.

The chain combines TRBV6-5 with TRBJ2-5; D might be TRBD1 (6 bases). The germline gives CDR1 MNHEY, CDR2 SVGAGI. This CDR3 has 14 residues. V lost 4 bases and J lost 5, with 14 bases in between. The CDR3 loop is CASSFGQSGETQYF. For the CDR3, the DNA is TGTGCCAGCAGTTTCGGACAGTCTGGGGAGACCCAGTACTTC.

The sample holds a few counts of this clonotype. The chain joins TRBV5-6 to TRBJ2-5; the D gene could be TRBD1 or TRBD2 (5 bases each). Germline V gene data show CDR1 as SGHDT and CDR2 as YYEEEE. The CDR3 sequence is 15 residues long. Deletions cut 1 base from V and 2 bases from J, with 12 bases between. The CDR3 loop is CASSLLRGEQETQYF. The CDR3 DNA is TGTGCCAGCAGCTTGTTGAGGGGAGAACAAGAGACCCAGTACTTC.

The table lists this clonotype with a few counts. This chain links TRBV27 with TRBJ2-7, with 8 nucleotides matching TRBD1. V trimming: 6 bases; J trimming: 1 base; junction bases outside the gene matches: 5. Per germline, CDR1 MNHEY and CDR2 SMNVEV (reference sequence). This CDR3 has 14 residues. The CDR3 here is CASRPGQASYEQYF. The CDR3 DNA follows: TGTGCCAGCAGGCCGGGACAGGCTTCCTACGAGCAGTACTTC.

This clonotype occurred many times. The chain combines TRBV7-2 with TRBJ2-3; maybe TRBD2 (6 bases). Trimming took off 2 bases at V and 2 bases at J, with 11 bases between the two ends. Germline CDR1 is SGHTA and CDR2 is FQGNSA. The CDR3 loop spans 15 amino acids. The CDR3 reads CASSLMRDFTDTQYF. The CDR3 bases are TGTGCCAGCAGCTTAATGCGGGATTTCACAGATACGCAGTATTTT.

The J gene is TRBJ2-7, the V gene TRBV6-1, with D perhaps TRBD2 (6 bases). In germline, CDR1 is MNHNS, CDR2 SASEGT. This CDR3 is 14 amino acids long. Trimming shortened V by 7 bases and J by 3 bases, and 16 bases separated the two germline ends. CDR3 loop: CASNLGRGVYEQYF. The CDR3 nucleotides read TGTGCCAGCAACCTAGGGCGCGGGGTCTACGAGCAGTACTTC.

This chain joins TRBV5-1 and TRBJ1-2, with D possibly TRBD1 on 6 matching bases. Germline CDR1 is SGHRS and CDR2 is YFSETQ. The CDR3 has 12 residues. Trimming cost V 7 bases and J 6 bases, with 13 bases left between them. The CDR3 nucleotides are TGCGCCAGCCGTGAGGGGGAGGATGGCTACACCTTC. It yields the protein CASREGEDGYTF. Filled out from reference TRBV5-1 and TRBJ1-2, the complete variable domain reads KAGVTQTPRYLIKTRGQQVTLSCSPISGHRSVSWYQQTPGQGLQFLFEYFSETQRNKGNFPGRFSGRQFSNSRSEMNVSTLELGDSALYLCASREGEDGYTFGSGTRLTVV.

A word on this clonotype: At one end the junction does not follow the germline gene, possibly because of a read error. J is TRBJ2-7 and V is TRBV27; a weak D match, TRBD2 (5 bases). The CDR3 runs to 12 residues. CDR1 and CDR2 (germline): MNHEY, SMNVEV (reference sequence). The CDR3 protein is CANSGPGNEQYF. The CDR3 coding sequence is TGTGCCAACAGTGGGCCGGGAAACGAGCAGTACTTC.

The chain is built from TRBV12-3 or TRBV12-4 and TRBJ1-2, with D perhaps matching TRBD1 (5 bases). This CDR3 comprises 16 residues. V dropped 6 bases and J dropped 1 base, with 18 bases sitting between them. CDR3 DNA sequence: TGTGCCAGCAGACACCAGGGCCCAAATTTTAACTATGGCTACACCTTC. This encodes CASRHQGPNFNYGYTF.

This clonotype showed up many times. J is TRBJ2-2 and V is TRBV12-3 or TRBV12-4; D is perhaps TRBD2 (6 bases). CDR3 length: 16 residues. With 3 bases removed from V and 4 bases from J, the gap between germline ends came to 15 bases. CDR3 in amino acids: CASSFRPGVGTGELFF. The CDR3 nucleotides are TGTGCCAGCAGTTTTCGACCGGGGGTGGGCACCGGGGAGCTGTTTTTT.

This clonotype was found a few times. V usage is TRBV9 and J usage is TRBJ2-1, with TRBD2 identical over 7 bases. CDR1 SGDLS and CDR2 YYNGEE come from the germline V gene. The CDR3 sequence is 16 residues long. V shed 4 bases, J shed 3 bases, and the junction held 10 bases outside the gene matches. The CDR3 nucleotides are TGTGCCAGCAGCACACAAAGCGGGACCGACTACAATGAGCAGTTCTTC. As protein: CASSTQSGTDYNEQFF.

This clonotype was counted a few times. CDR3 nucleotide sequence: TGTGCCAGCAGTCCGGATCGCGGGGCGGGGGCCCAGTACTTC. Translation: CASSPDRGAGAQYF. V usage is TRBV12-3 or TRBV12-4 and J usage is TRBJ2-5; 7 nucleotides match TRBD2. After removal of 5 bases from V and 9 bases from J, the junction contained 12 bases not matched to a gene. The CDR3 covers 14 residues.

The chain joins TRBV9 to TRBJ2-7; possibly TRBD1 or TRBD2 for D (5 bases each). This CDR3 comprises 15 residues. V dropped 0 bases and J dropped 2 bases, with 12 bases sitting between them. Germline values: CDR1 SGDLS, CDR2 YYNGEE. Here the CDR3 reads CASSVGGGPPYEQYF. The CDR3 DNA sequence: TGTGCCAGCAGCGTAGGGGGCGGGCCGCCCTACGAGCAGTACTTC.

J is TRBJ2-2 and V is TRBV2, with D perhaps matching TRBD2 (5 bases). Between the trimmed V and J ends, which lost 6 bases and 6 bases, there was a span of 11 bases. The CDR3 is 13 residues long. The germline V gene encodes CDR1 SNHLY and CDR2 FYNNEI. In nucleotides, the CDR3 is TGTGCCAGCAGCTGGACTTACGCCGGGGAGCTGTTTTTT. Translating gives CASSWTYAGELFF.

This sequence joins TRBV18 and TRBJ1-6; the match to TRBD1 covers 7 bases. This CDR3 is built from 16 residues. Germline values: CDR1 KGHSH, CDR2 LQKENI. V trimming: 6 bases; J trimming: 7 bases; junction bases outside the gene matches: 12. CDR3 loop: CASSPGQPSLNSPLHF. The DNA of the CDR3 is TGTGCCAGCTCGCCGGGACAGCCGAGCCTGAATTCACCCCTCCACTTT.

The chain uses TRBV6-1 and TRBJ1-6; D not certain. The CDR3 contains 16 residues. The V end lost 5 bases, the J end lost 5 bases, and 16 bases lay between the germline ends. The V gene's germline CDR1 is MNHNS and CDR2 SASEGT. In DNA, the CDR3 is TGTGCCAGCAGTCCCGGGTCCAACCGCCATAATTCACCCCTCCACTTT. It yields the protein CASSPGSNRHNSPLHF.

The V gene is TRBV7-3, the J gene TRBJ1-2; no firm D call. Between the trimmed V and J ends, which lost 4 bases and 5 bases, there was a span of 17 bases. Germline CDR1 reads SGHTA; CDR2 reads FQGTGA. CDR3 length: 15 residues. The CDR3 nucleotides read TGTGCCAGCAGCTCCACCTCCATCGGGCTGTATGGCTACACCTTC. Amino acids: CASSSTSIGLYGYTF.

V gene TRBV12-3 or TRBV12-4 combines with J gene TRBJ1-1, with TRBD1 matching 7 bases. The CDR3 loop spans 14 amino acids. Trimming took 10 bases from V and 4 from J; bases not matched to a gene: 12. Here the CDR3 DNA reads TGTGCCACCGGAAGGGGGCCGGGGAGCACTGAAGCTTTCTTT. This encodes CATGRGPGSTEAFF.

This sequence joins TRBV4-3 and TRBJ2-2, with D maybe TRBD2 (6 bases). The CDR3 sequence is 16 residues long. Germline assignment: CDR1 LGHNA and CDR2 YSLEER. Trimming removed 5 bases at V and 2 bases at J, with 15 bases between. The CDR3 region is CASSVLGGANTGELFF. The CDR3 DNA reads as TGCGCCAGCAGCGTTCTCGGCGGGGCCAACACCGGGGAGCTGTTTTTT.

The chain carries TRBV7-9 and TRBJ2-7; D may be TRBD2 (5 bases). The CDR3 spans 13 residues. The germline V gene encodes CDR1 SEHNR and CDR2 FQNEAQ (reference sequence). V dropped 6 bases and J dropped 3 bases, with 12 bases sitting between them. The CDR3 bases are TGTGCCAGCAGACTGGACGGACTCTACGAGCAGTACTTC. It specifies CASRLDGLYEQYF.

The rearrangement links TRBV3-1 to TRBJ2-7; 11 nucleotides match TRBD2. This CDR3 comprises 15 residues. Germline CDR1 is LGHDT and CDR2 is YNNKEL (reference sequence). J was trimmed by 5 bases and V by 1 base; bases with no gene match: 4. The CDR3 bases are TGTGCCAGCAGCCAAGCGACTAGCGGGGCCCACGAGCAGTACTTC. This translates into CASSQATSGAHEQYF.